These T cell receptor beta chains were read from a single sample in a study of OX40 agonist ivuxolimab in advanced cancers. Profiling relied on immunoSEQ multiplex PCR, and the TCRdb table lists in-frame clones only, not all of them. The sample records approximately 89,000 clones, roughly 84% being singletons. The material sequenced was CD4+ or CD8+ T cells sorted from blood, taken in a trial of the OX40 agonist ivuxolimab. These receptors were obtained from an adult with an advanced solid tumor such as melanoma, head and neck, liver or kidney cancer. CDR3s include the opening cysteine and the closing phenylalanine or tryptophan. A D gene is named only where the DNA matches it firmly. The size of a clone is reported for some rows only, either as once, few or many, or as a class for expanded clones.

clone_size cdr3_length d_call j_call v_call cdr3_aa cdr3_nt
- 13 - TRBJ2-7 TRBV7-3 CASSAGASYEQYF TGTGCCAGCAGTGCAGGGGCCTCCTACGAGCAGTACTTC
- 14 - TRBJ1-2 TRBV5-1 CASSLEVAGYGYTF TGCGCCAGCAGCTTGGAAGTCGCGGGCTATGGCTACACCTTC
- 14 TRBD1 TRBJ1-1 TRBV6-1 CASSEDGTASEAFF TGTGCCAGCAGTGAAGATGGGACAGCCTCTGAAGCTTTCTTT
- 15 - TRBJ1-2 TRBV5-1 CASSLGGTPVGGYTF TGCGCCAGCAGTTTAGGCGGGACACCGGTTGGGGGCTACACCTTC
- 17 TRBD1 TRBJ1-6 TRBV4-1 CASSQDQGASYNSPLHF TGCGCCAGCAGTCAAGATCAGGGGGCTTCCTATAATTCACCCCTCCACTTT
- 18 - TRBJ2-1 TRBV1 CTSSQGWSSGMHWNEQFF TGCACCAGCAGCCAAGGTTGGAGTAGCGGAATGCATTGGAATGAGCAGTTCTTC
- 13 - TRBJ1-6 TRBV6-6 CASSYALGSPLHF TGTGCCAGCAGTTACGCTTTAGGTTCACCCCTCCACTTT
once 16 TRBD2 TRBJ2-5 TRBV5-1 CASSPTSGGRGETQYF TGCGCCAGCAGCCCCACCTCCGGGGGGAGAGGGGAGACCCAGTACTTC
- 14 TRBD1 TRBJ2-7 TRBV6-1 CASSGNRGSYEQYF TGTGCCAGCAGCGGGAACAGGGGAAGCTACGAGCAGTACTTC
few 14 - TRBJ2-4 TRBV5-1 CASSLGESKNIQYF TGCGCCAGCAGCTTGGGTGAATCTAAAAACATTCAGTACTTC
- 13 - TRBJ2-1 TRBV18 CASSPQGYNEQFF TGTGCCAGCTCACCCCAGGGGTACAATGAGCAGTTCTTC
- 16 - TRBJ2-5 TRBV5-1 CASSSDASGGRGTQYF TGCGCCAGCAGCTCGGATGCATCGGGGGGCAGGGGGACCCAGTACTTC
- 14 - TRBJ2-3 TRBV12-5 CASGLGDGADTQYF TGTGCTAGTGGTTTGGGGGATGGGGCAGATACGCAGTATTTT
few 15 TRBD1 TRBJ2-3 TRBV27 CASSERQGATDTQYF TGTGCCAGCAGTGAACGACAGGGGGCAACAGATACGCAGTATTTT
once 14 TRBD1 TRBJ2-2 TRBV5-1 CASSLRTGAGELFF TGCGCCAGCAGCTTGAGGACAGGGGCCGGGGAGCTGTTTTTT
few 13 - TRBJ2-5 TRBV7-7 CASSLGLEETQYF TGTGCTAGCAGCTTAGGGTTGGAGGAGACCCAGTACTTC